The next 11 T cell receptor beta chains were all read from a single sample in a study of blood T cell repertoires in COVID-19. Here immunoSEQ multiplex PCR was the method, and the copy in TCRdb shows in-frame clones only, minus some. The profile shows tens of thousands of clones, approximately 80% of them singletons. The specimen sequenced was peripheral blood. The receptor source for this set is a human donor in a cohort sampled during active COVID-19.

This rearrangement joins TRBV19 to TRBJ2-2; a possible D gene is TRBD1 (6 bases). Trimming took off 4 bases at V and 4 bases at J, with 10 bases between the two ends. The CDR3 loop spans 14 amino acids. In germline, CDR1 is LNHDA, CDR2 SQIVND (reference sequence). CDR3 in DNA: TGTGCCAGTAGTACTGACAGGTTCACCGGGGAGCTGTTTTTT. Residues: CASSTDRFTGELFF.

This chain joins TRBV28 and TRBJ2-3; 9 bases map to TRBD2. Losses at the gene ends were 1 base for V and 6 bases for J; bases not matched to a gene: 5. This CDR3 has 15 residues. Germline V CDR1 and CDR2: MDHEN, SYDVKM. The CDR3 loop reads CASSLSSGTGDTQYF. The CDR3 bases are TGTGCCAGCAGTTTATCTAGCGGGACGGGGGATACGCAGTATTTT. The full variable domain, rest sourced from reference TRBV28 and TRBJ2-3, is DVKVTQSSRYLVKRTGEKVFLECVQDMDHENMFWYRQDPGLGLRLIYFSYDVKMKEKGDIPEGYSVSREKKERFSLILESASTNQTSMYLCASSLSSGTGDTQYFGPGTRLTVL.

This chain uses TRBV2 with TRBJ1-4; D perhaps matches TRBD1 (5 bases). There are 16 residues in the CDR3. V gave up 7 bases and J gave up 0 bases, with 15 bases separating them. The germline gives CDR1 SNHLY, CDR2 FYNNEI. CDR3 sequence: CASTARGRSTNEKLFF. Written as DNA, the CDR3 is TGTGCCAGCACCGCTAGGGGCAGGTCAACTAATGAAAAACTGTTTTTT.

The table lists this clone with a few counts. The CDR3 region has the DNA TGTGCCAGCAGCCAGACTAGCGGGGTGGGACTAGGGGAGACCCAGTACTTC. Its translation: CASSQTSGVGLGETQYF. The V call is TRBV3-1 (or the pseudogene TRBV3-2), the J call TRBJ2-5, with 11 bases identical to TRBD2. Per germline, CDR1 LGHDT and CDR2 YNNKEL (reference sequence). J lost 5 bases, V lost 3 bases, and 11 bases had no gene match. CDR3 size: 17 residues.

The chain links TRBV5-1 to TRBJ2-3; TRBD2 aligns across 12 bases. Per the germline V gene, CDR1 is SGHRS and CDR2 is YFSETQ. The CDR3 has 22 residues. V lost 0 bases and J lost 5; bases outside the gene matches: 22. The CDR3 loop reads CASSLVGMASGRAATLRDTQYF. In DNA, the CDR3 is TGCGCCAGCAGCTTGGTTGGTATGGCTAGCGGGAGGGCCGCTACTTTACGAGATACGCAGTATTTT.

This chain links TRBV27 with TRBJ1-4; no reliable D call. The ends were cut back, 2 bases at V and 7 bases at J, with 11 bases in the middle. Germline values: CDR1 MNHEY, CDR2 SMNVEV (reference sequence). This CDR3 contains 14 residues. CDR3: CASSLDVSGEKLFF. In nucleotides, the CDR3 is TGTGCCAGCAGTTTAGATGTCTCGGGTGAAAAACTGTTTTTT.

V is TRBV10-1 and J is TRBJ2-5; possibly TRBD1 for D (7 bases). Germline V gene lookup returns CDR1 WNHNN and CDR2 SYGVQD (reference sequence). CDR3 length equals 13 residues. The V gene lost 2 bases and the J gene lost 5 bases, with 9 bases spanning the gap. This CDR3 is CASSEPGGETQYF. CDR3 in DNA: TGCGCCAGCAGTGAGCCAGGGGGGGAGACCCAGTACTTC.

This clone has only one observation. V is TRBV6-1 and J is TRBJ2-3, with D perhaps matching TRBD1 (5 bases). CDR3 length: 16 residues. V lost 3 bases, J lost 2 bases, and 15 bases lay in between. CDR1 and CDR2 from the germline V gene are MNHNS and SASEGT. The CDR3 region is CASSDLSGRPTDTQYF. As DNA, the CDR3 is TGTGCCAGCAGTGACCTGTCAGGGCGCCCCACAGATACGCAGTATTTT.

This clone was detected only once. At one of its ends the junction is not consistent with the germline gene, which may arise from a read error. The chain combines TRBV27 with TRBJ2-5, with a weak D call TRBD2 (5 bases). CDR1 MNHEY and CDR2 SMNVEV come from the germline V gene (reference sequence). This CDR3 is 14 amino acids long. The CDR3 DNA sequence: TGTGCCAGCAGTTTAACCCGGGGTAAAGAAACCCAGTACTTC. It translates to CASSLTRGKETQYF.

This sequence joins TRBV5-1 and TRBJ2-3; no clear D. CDR3 length: 11 amino acids. Trimming stripped 6 bases from V and 4 bases from J, with 6 bases between. The germline gives CDR1 SGHRS, CDR2 YFSETQ. CDR3 in amino acids: CASKASDTQYF. The CDR3 nucleotides are TGCGCCAGCAAAGCATCAGATACGCAGTATTTT.

The CDR3 DNA reads TGTGCCAGCAGTTACAACGCAGGGTCCTACGAGCAGTACTTC. Its protein product is CASSYNAGSYEQYF. This chain connects TRBV6-5 to TRBJ2-7; maybe TRBD1 (5 bases). V was shortened by 2 bases and J by 1 base, with 9 bases between the two germline ends. Germline assignment: CDR1 MNHEY and CDR2 SVGAGI. The CDR3 is 14 amino acids.